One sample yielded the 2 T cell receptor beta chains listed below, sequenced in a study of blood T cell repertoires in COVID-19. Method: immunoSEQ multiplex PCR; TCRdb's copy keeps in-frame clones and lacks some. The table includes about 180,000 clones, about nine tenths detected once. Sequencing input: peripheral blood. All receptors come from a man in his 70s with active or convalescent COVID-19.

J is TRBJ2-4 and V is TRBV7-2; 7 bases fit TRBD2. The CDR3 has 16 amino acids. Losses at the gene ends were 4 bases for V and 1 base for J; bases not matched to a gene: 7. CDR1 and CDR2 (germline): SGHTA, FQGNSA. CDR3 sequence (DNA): TGTGCCAGCAGCTCCTTGGGAGGGGAGGCCAAAAACATTCAGTACTTC. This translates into CASSSLGGEAKNIQYF. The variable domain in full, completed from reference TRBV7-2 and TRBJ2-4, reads GAGVSQSPSNKVTEKGKDVELRCDPISGHTALYWYRQSLGQGLEFLIYFQGNSAPDKSGLPSDRFSAERTGGSVSTLTIQRTQQEDSAVYLCASSSLGGEAKNIQYFGAGTRLSVL.

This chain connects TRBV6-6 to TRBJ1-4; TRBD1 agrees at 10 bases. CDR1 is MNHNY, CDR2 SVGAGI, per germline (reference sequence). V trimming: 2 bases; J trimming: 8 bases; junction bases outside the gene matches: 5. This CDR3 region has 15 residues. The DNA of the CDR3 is TGTGCCAGCAGTTACGGGACAGGGGTGCGAGAAAAACTGTTTTTT. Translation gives CASSYGTGVREKLFF.